The 5 T cell receptor beta chains in this list originate from one sample, sequenced in a study of CD8+ T cells in alopecia areata. Following RNA extraction, reverse transcription yielded cDNA that acted as the sequencing template. Some clones are missing from TCRdb's copy, which holds only in-frame ones; the method was immunoSEQ multiplex PCR. The data hold 150,000 to 200,000 clones, with 60% observed a single time. Treatment indicated: oral pan-JAK inhibitor, 5-10 mg twice daily. The source material was CD4+ T cells sorted from blood, sampled at week 24, from a patient treated with tofacitinib. These receptors originate from a human donor with alopecia areata.

DNA for the CDR3: TGTGCCAGCAGTCGCGACCAGACTTACACAGATACGCAGTATTTT. Translated: CASSRDQTYTDTQYF. The chain combines TRBV6-5 with TRBJ2-3, with unresolved D. The CDR3 runs to 15 residues. The germline V gene encodes CDR1 MNHEY and CDR2 SVGAGI. V was shortened by 5 bases and J by 2 bases, with 14 bases between the two germline ends.

This chain joins TRBV6-6 and TRBJ2-3; D gene uncertain. Germline V gene sequence: CDR1 MNHNY, CDR2 SVGAGI (reference sequence). Trimming left V 5 bases short and J 1 base short, with 7 bases between. CDR3 length: 13 amino acids. The CDR3 protein is CASSPSGTDTQYF. CDR3 in DNA: TGTGCCAGCAGTCCTTCTGGCACAGATACGCAGTATTTT.

The rearrangement links TRBV29-1 to TRBJ2-3; D is uncertain. Germline values: CDR1 SQVTM, CDR2 ANQGSEA. The CDR3 covers 15 residues. Trimming removed 3 bases from V and 0 bases from J, with 13 bases in between. CDR3 DNA sequence: TGCAGCGTTGATTTCCGACAAACTAGCACAGATACGCAGTATTTT. Protein: CSVDFRQTSTDTQYF.

The chain employs TRBV6-1 and TRBJ1-5, with no clear D. Germline V gives CDR1 MNHNS, CDR2 SASEGT. The V end lost 6 bases, the J end lost 9 bases, and 21 bases lay between the germline ends. This CDR3 has 15 amino acids. CDR3 amino acids: CASRPTRETHAPQHF. The CDR3 nucleotides read TGTGCCAGCAGACCGACCCGAGAGACTCATGCGCCCCAGCATTTT.

Only a few counts were recorded for this clone. The V call is TRBV29-1, the J call TRBJ1-4; D is perhaps TRBD1 (6 bases). The CDR3 extends over 13 amino acids. CDR1 is SQVTM, CDR2 ANQGSEA, per germline. V gave up 6 bases and J gave up 5 bases, with 13 bases separating them. CDR3 sequence (DNA): TGCAGCGTCAGGGGAGATCGCAATGAAAAACTGTTTTTT. Translated: CSVRGDRNEKLFF.